This entry is about one TCR beta chain. As yet, its antigen is unknown. The data were obtained in a study of T cell repertoires in aging, cancer and after chemotherapy. The overall study: Repeat sampling of healthy donors over several months to years showed clear clonal overlap.

Amplification of TCR beta used genomic DNA extracted from peripheral blood. Study-level points and caveats: No conclusions about immunological memory after chemotherapy can be drawn from the repertoire data. Compared with age-matched healthy donors, untreated hematological or solid cancer patients showed higher blood TCR clonality. In each cancer cohort, median generation probability increased across chemotherapy, suggesting thymic output rebounded.

Germline V gives CDR1 KGHDR, CDR2 SFDVKD. This CDR3 is 14 amino acids long. The V gene end was trimmed by 3 bases and the J gene end by 7 bases; junction bases not matched to a gene: 1. Multiplex touch-down PCR with TRB-A/B primers amplified rearranged V-D-J TRB sequences. One entry per CDR3 protein results from TCRdb running MiXCR on the multiplex PCR reads. The data hold several thousand distinct CDR3 sequences, with approximately 29% observed a single time. The clonotype comes from a human donor in good health. The chain joins TRBV24-1 to TRBJ1-5; 11 bases are shared with TRBD1. Specimen: blood. DNA for the CDR3: TGTGCCACCAGTGATAGGGACAGGGGGCAGCCCCAGCATTTT. This codes for CATSDRDRGQPQHF.